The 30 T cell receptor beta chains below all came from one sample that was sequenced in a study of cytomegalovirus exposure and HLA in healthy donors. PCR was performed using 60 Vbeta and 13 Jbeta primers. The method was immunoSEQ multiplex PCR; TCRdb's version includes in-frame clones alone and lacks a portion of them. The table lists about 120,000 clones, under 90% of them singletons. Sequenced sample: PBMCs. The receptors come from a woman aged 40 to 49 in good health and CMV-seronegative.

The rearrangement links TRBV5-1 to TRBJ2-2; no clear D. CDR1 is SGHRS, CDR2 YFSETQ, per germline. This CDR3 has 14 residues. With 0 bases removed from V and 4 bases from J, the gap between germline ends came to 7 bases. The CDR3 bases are TGCGCCAGCAGCTTGGGGGCTTCCACCGGGGAGCTGTTTTTT. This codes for CASSLGASTGELFF.

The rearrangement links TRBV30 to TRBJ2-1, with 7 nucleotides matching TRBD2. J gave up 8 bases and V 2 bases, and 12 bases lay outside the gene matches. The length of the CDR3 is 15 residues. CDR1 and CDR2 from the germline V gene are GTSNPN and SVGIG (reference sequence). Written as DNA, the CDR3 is TGTGCCTGGAGTACTAGAGCGGGGCCAGCCTATGAGCAGTTCTTC. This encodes CAWSTRAGPAYEQFF.

The CDR3 protein is CASSQGRQGIGQPQHF. The CDR3 DNA follows: TGCGCCAGCAGCCAAGGTCGGCAGGGGATCGGCCAGCCCCAGCATTTT. V gene TRBV4-3 combines with J gene TRBJ1-5; TRBD1 is a possible D gene (6 bases). The CDR3 contains 16 residues. Per germline, CDR1 LGHNA and CDR2 YSLEER. Trimming removed 1 base from V and 7 bases from J, with 17 bases in between.

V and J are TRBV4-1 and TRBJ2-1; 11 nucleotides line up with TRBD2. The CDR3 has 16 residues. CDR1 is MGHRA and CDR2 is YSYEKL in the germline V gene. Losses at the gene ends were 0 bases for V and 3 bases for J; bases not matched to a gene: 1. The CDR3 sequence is CASSQEGTSGYNEQFF. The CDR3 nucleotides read TGCGCCAGCAGCCAAGAAGGGACTAGCGGCTACAATGAGCAGTTCTTC.

CDR3 sequence: CASSQGGGGSTYNEQFF. The CDR3 nucleotides are TGCGCCAGCAGCCAAGGTGGGGGCGGGAGCACCTACAATGAGCAGTTCTTC. The chain couples TRBV4-3 to TRBJ2-1; the D gene is possibly TRBD2 (7 bases). Per germline, CDR1 LGHNA and CDR2 YSLEER. This CDR3 spans 17 amino acids. Trimming removed 1 base at V and 2 bases at J, with 15 bases between.

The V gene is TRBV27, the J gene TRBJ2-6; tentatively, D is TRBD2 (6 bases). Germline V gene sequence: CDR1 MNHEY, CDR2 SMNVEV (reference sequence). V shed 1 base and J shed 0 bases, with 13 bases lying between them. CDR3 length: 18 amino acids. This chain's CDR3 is CASSLWGVSDSGANVLTF. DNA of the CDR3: TGTGCCAGCAGTTTATGGGGGGTATCGGACTCTGGGGCCAACGTCCTGACTTTC.

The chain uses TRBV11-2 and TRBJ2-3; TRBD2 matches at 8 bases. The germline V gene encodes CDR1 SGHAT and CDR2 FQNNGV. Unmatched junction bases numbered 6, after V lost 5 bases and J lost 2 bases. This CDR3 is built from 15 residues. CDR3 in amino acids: CASSPWTSPTDTQYF. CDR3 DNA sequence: TGTGCCAGCAGCCCGTGGACTAGCCCCACAGATACGCAGTATTTT. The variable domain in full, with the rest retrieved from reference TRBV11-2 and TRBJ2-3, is EAGVAQSPRYKIIEKRQSVAFWCNPISGHATLYWYQQILGQGPKLLIQFQNNGVVDDSQLPKDRFSAERLKGVDSTLKIQPAKLEDSAVYLCASSPWTSPTDTQYFGPGTRLTVL.

DNA of the CDR3: TGTGCCAGCAGTTTCGAGACAGGGGGCACAGATACGCAGTATTTT. Translated: CASSFETGGTDTQYF. V is TRBV6-4 and J is TRBJ2-3; TRBD1 agrees at 8 bases. This CDR3 spans 15 amino acids. The J segment lost 1 base and the V segment lost 5 bases, leaving 5 bases of the junction unmatched. Germline V CDR1 and CDR2: MRHNA, SNTAGT.

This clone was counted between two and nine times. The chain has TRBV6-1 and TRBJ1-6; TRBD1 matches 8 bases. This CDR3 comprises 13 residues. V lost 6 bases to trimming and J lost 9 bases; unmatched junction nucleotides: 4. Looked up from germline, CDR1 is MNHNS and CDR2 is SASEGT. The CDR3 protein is CASSGQGGSPLHF. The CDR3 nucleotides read TGTGCCAGCAGCGGACAGGGAGGTTCACCCCTCCACTTT.

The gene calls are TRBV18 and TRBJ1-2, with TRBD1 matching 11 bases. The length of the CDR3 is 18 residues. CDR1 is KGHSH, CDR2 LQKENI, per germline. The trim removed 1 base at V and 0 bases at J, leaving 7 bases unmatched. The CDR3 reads CASSPRRDRGSTNYGYTF. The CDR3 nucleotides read TGTGCCAGCTCACCACGTAGGGACAGGGGGTCTACTAACTATGGCTACACCTTC.

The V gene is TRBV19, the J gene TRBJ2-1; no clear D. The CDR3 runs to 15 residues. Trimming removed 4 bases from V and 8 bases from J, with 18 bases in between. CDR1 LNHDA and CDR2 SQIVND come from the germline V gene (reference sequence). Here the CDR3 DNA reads TGTGCCAGTAGTACCGACTTACGTCGTTCGGATGAGCAGTTCTTC. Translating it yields CASSTDLRRSDEQFF.

The CDR3 DNA reads TGTGCCAGCAGCTTGCAAGGGGGCGTAAACGTTGGCTACACCTTC. Translation gives CASSLQGGVNVGYTF. V is TRBV5-6 and J is TRBJ1-2, with 7 bases identical to TRBD1. The V segment lost 1 base and the J segment 7 bases; nucleotides outside the gene matches: 10. CDR3 length: 15 amino acids. The germline gives CDR1 SGHDT, CDR2 YYEEEE.

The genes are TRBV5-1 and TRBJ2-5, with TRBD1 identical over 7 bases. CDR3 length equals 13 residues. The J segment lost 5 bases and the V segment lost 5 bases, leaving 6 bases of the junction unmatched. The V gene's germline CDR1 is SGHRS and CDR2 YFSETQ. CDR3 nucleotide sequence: TGCGCCAGCAGATTGACAGGGTCCGAGACCCAGTACTTC. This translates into CASRLTGSETQYF.

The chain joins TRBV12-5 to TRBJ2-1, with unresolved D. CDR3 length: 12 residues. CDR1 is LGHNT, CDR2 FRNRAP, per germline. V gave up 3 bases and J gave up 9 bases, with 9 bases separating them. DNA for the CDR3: TGTGCTAGTGGTTTAGAGGTTTCTGAGCAGTTCTTC. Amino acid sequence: CASGLEVSEQFF.

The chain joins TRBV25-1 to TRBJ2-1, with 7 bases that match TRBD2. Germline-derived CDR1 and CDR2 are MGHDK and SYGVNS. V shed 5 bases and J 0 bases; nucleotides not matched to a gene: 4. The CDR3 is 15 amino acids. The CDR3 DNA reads TGTGCCAGCAGTCGGGCGGGAGACTCCTACAATGAGCAGTTCTTC. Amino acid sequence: CASSRAGDSYNEQFF.

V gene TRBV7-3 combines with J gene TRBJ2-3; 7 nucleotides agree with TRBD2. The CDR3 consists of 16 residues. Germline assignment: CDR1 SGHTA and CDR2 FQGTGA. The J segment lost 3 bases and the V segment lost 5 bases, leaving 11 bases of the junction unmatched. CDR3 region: CASSHSVPGGTDTQYF. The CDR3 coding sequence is TGTGCCAGCAGCCATTCGGTACCGGGGGGAACAGATACGCAGTATTTT.

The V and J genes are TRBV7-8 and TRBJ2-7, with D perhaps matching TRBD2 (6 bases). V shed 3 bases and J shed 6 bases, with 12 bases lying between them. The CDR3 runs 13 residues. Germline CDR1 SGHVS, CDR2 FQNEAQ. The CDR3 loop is CASSLSLASEQYF. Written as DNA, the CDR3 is TGTGCCAGCAGCTTGTCTCTAGCGAGCGAGCAGTACTTC.

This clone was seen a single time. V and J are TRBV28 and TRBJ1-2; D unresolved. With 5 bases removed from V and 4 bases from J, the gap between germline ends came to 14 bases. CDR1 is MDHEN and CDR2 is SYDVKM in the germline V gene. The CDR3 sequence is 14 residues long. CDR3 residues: CASSAGITLYGYTF. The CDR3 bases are TGTGCCAGCAGTGCCGGGATCACGCTCTATGGCTACACCTTC.

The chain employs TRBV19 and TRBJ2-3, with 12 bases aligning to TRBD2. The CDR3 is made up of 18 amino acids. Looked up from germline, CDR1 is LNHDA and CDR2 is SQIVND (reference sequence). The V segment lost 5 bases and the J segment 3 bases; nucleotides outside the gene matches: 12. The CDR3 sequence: CASSLHSLAGGPTDTQYF. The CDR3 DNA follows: TGTGCCAGTAGTCTCCACTCACTAGCGGGGGGCCCAACAGATACGCAGTATTTT.

Here the CDR3 DNA reads TGTGCCAGCAGTTTTTCATCAGGGGGCGCGGACACTGAAGCTTTCTTT. It yields the protein CASSFSSGGADTEAFF. This chain connects TRBV28 to TRBJ1-1; 8 bases agree with TRBD1. V shed 3 bases and J 3 bases; nucleotides not matched to a gene: 9. The CDR3 consists of 16 residues. CDR1 is MDHEN, CDR2 SYDVKM, per germline.

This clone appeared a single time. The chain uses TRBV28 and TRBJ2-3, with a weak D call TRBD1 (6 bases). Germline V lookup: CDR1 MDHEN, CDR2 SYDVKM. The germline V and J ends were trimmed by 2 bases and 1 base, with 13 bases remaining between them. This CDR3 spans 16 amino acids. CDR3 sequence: CASSLGGVGGTDTQYF. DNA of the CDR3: TGTGCCAGCAGTTTAGGGGGCGTTGGGGGCACAGATACGCAGTATTTT.

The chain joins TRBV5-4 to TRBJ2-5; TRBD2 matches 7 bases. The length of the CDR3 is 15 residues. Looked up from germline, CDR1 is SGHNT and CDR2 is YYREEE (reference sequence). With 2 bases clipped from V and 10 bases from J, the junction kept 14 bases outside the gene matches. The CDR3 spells CASSLSAGQSGGQYF. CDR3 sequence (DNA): TGTGCCAGCAGCTTATCAGCGGGCCAGTCGGGGGGCCAGTACTTC.

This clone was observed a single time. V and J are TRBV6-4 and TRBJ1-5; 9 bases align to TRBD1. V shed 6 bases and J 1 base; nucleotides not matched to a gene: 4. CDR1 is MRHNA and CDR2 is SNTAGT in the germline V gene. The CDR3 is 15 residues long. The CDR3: CASSETGGSNQPQHF. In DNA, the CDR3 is TGTGCCAGCAGCGAAACAGGGGGCAGCAATCAGCCCCAGCATTTT.

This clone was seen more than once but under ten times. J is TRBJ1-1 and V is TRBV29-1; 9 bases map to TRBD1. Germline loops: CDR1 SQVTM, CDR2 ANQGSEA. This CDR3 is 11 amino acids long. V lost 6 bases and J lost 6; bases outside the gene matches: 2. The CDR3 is CSVDRGAEAFF. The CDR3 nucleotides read TGCAGCGTCGACAGGGGGGCTGAAGCTTTCTTT. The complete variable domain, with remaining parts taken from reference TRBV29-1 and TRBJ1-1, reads SAVISQKPSRDICQRGTSLTIQCQVDSQVTMMFWYRQQPGQSLTLIATANQGSEATYESGFVIDKFPISRPNLTFSTLTVSNMSPEDSSIYLCSVDRGAEAFFGQGTRLTVV.

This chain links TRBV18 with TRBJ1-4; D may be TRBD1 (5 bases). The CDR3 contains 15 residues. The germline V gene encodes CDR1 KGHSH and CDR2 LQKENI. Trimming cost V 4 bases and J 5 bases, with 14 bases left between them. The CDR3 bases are TGTGCCAGCTCACTACAGGACATCACAAATGAAAAACTGTTTTTT. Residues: CASSLQDITNEKLFF.

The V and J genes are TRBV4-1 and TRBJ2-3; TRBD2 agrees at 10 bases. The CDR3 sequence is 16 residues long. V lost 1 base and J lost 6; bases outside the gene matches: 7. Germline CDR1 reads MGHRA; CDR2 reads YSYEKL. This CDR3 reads CASSQGIAGGGDTQYF. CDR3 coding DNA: TGCGCCAGCAGCCAAGGCATAGCGGGAGGCGGGGATACGCAGTATTTT.

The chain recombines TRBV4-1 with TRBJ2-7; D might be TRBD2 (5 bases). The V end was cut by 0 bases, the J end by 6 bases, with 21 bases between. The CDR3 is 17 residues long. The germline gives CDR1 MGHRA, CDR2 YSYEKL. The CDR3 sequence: CASSQDLGGLPIGEQYF. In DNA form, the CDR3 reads TGCGCCAGCAGCCAAGATCTCGGAGGACTTCCAATAGGCGAGCAGTACTTC.

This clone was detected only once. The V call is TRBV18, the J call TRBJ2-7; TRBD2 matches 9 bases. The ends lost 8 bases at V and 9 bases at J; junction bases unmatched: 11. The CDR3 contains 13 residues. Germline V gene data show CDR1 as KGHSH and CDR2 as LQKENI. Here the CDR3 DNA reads TGTGCCAGCCGGTCCGGGACTAGCCCTGCGCAGTACTTC. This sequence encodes CASRSGTSPAQYF. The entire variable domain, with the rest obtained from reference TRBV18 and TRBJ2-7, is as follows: NAGVMQNPRHLVRRRGQEARLRCSPMKGHSHVYWYRQLPEEGLKFMVYLQKENIIDESGMPKERFSAEFPKEGPSILRIQQVVRGDSAAYFCASRSGTSPAQYFGPGTRLTVT.

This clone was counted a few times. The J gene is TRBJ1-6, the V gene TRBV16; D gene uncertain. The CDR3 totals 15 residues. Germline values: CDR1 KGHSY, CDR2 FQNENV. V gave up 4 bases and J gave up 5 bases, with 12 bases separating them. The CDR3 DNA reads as TGTGCCAGCAGCCTCGAGAGGGCGGATAATTCACCCCTCCACTTT. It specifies CASSLERADNSPLHF.

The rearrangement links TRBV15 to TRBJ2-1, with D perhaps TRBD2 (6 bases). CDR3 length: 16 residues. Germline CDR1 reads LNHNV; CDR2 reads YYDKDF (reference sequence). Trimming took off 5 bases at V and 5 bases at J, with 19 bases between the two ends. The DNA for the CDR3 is TGTGCCACCAGCCCCGGAGGGTCCAAGGCCAACAATGAGCAGTTCTTC. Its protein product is CATSPGGSKANNEQFF.